Presented here are 8 T cell receptor beta chains from one specimen sequenced in a study of T-cell memory formation after mild COVID-19. MiXCR, run by TCRdb on the 5' RACE reads, gives a single entry per CDR3 protein. This sample has 300,000 to 400,000 distinct CDR3 sequences, with approximately 29% found just once. Sequenced material: PBMCs or a T cell subset sorted from them (not recorded which). Source of these receptors: an adult woman who had mild COVID-19 (a few samples of this study predate the infection). Cell type and time point are not known.

The table lists this clonotype with a few counts. The chain couples TRBV5-7 to TRBJ2-4, with D maybe TRBD1 (5 bases). TRBV5-7 is labeled an ORF, and its function is uncertain. The V end was cut by 2 bases, the J end by 6 bases, with 12 bases between. The length of the CDR3 is 14 residues. CDR3 residues: CASSFRRVGNIQYF. The CDR3 DNA follows: TGTGCCAGCAGCTTCCGCAGGGTAGGAAACATTCAGTACTTC.

Only one count was recorded for this clonotype. V is TRBV7-9 and J is TRBJ2-3, with D possibly being TRBD2 (6 bases). CDR1 SEHNR and CDR2 FQNEAQ come from the germline V gene (reference sequence). The CDR3 spans 18 residues. V was trimmed by 5 bases and J by 1 base, leaving 22 bases between them. CDR3 DNA sequence: TGTGCCAGCAGCAATCATCGGGACTCCCCCCTGGGCACAGATACGCAGTATTTT. Translation: CASSNHRDSPLGTDTQYF. The full variable domain, rest sourced from reference TRBV7-9 and TRBJ2-3, is DTGVSQNPRHKITKRGQNVTFRCDPISEHNRLYWYRQTLGQGPEFLTYFQNEAQLEKSRLLSDRFSAERPKGSFSTLEIQRTEQGDSAMYLCASSNHRDSPLGTDTQYFGPGTRLTVL.

This clonotype was counted only a few times. The CDR3 region is CASSQGADLGYTF. In DNA, the CDR3 is TGTGCCAGCAGCCAAGGGGCGGATTTGGGCTACACCTTC. The rearrangement joins TRBV14 to TRBJ1-2, with no clear D. The CDR3 runs 13 residues. Between the trimmed V and J ends, which lost 1 base and 8 bases, there was a span of 11 bases. Germline V gene lookup returns CDR1 SGHDN and CDR2 FVKESK.

This clonotype was seen more than once but under ten times. The chain uses TRBV4-1 and TRBJ1-1, with D possibly matching TRBD1 (5 bases). Germline-derived CDR1 and CDR2 are MGHRA and YSYEKL. The V end lost 6 bases, the J end lost 7 bases, and 21 bases lay between the germline ends. The CDR3 has 15 amino acids. The CDR3 region is CASSSVGDLWDEAFF. In nucleotides, the CDR3 is TGCGCCAGCAGTTCCGTCGGGGACCTTTGGGATGAAGCTTTCTTT.

This rearrangement joins TRBV7-6 to TRBJ1-1, with D unresolved. The CDR3 covers 15 residues. With 5 bases removed from V and 5 bases from J, the gap between germline ends came to 18 bases. The V gene's germline CDR1 is SGHVS and CDR2 FNYEAQ. CDR3 loop: CASSPSTLGGTEAFF. The CDR3 region has the DNA TGTGCCAGCAGCCCCTCAACCTTAGGAGGGACTGAAGCTTTCTTT. Using reference TRBV7-6 and TRBJ1-1 for the parts outside the CDR3, the full variable domain is GAGVSQSPRYKVTKRGQDVALRCDPISGHVSLYWYRQALGQGPEFLTYFNYEAQQDKSGLPNDRFSAERPEGSISTLTIQRTEQRDSAMYRCASSPSTLGGTEAFFGQGTRLTVV.

The genes are TRBV18 and TRBJ2-5; D is uncertain. Per germline, CDR1 KGHSH and CDR2 LQKENI. V dropped 6 bases and J dropped 1 base, with 21 bases sitting between them. This CDR3 is built from 17 residues. For the CDR3, the DNA is TGTGCCAGCTCCGTCGCCAACACGGACCCCCTCCAAGAGACCCAGTACTTC. Protein product: CASSVANTDPLQETQYF.

This clonotype appeared many times. The chain has TRBV6-1 and TRBJ2-7; D is ambiguous. Germline V gene lookup returns CDR1 MNHNS and CDR2 SASEGT. Trimming removed 8 bases from V and 3 bases from J, with 8 bases in between. The CDR3 covers 11 residues. CDR3 DNA: TGTGCCAGCCGGGCTGTCTACGAGCAGTACTTC. Protein product: CASRAVYEQYF.

Ten or more counts support this clonotype. J is TRBJ1-5 and V is TRBV12-3 or TRBV12-4; D is unresolved. Trimming left V 5 bases short and J 0 bases short, with 5 bases between. The CDR3 contains 13 residues. CDR3 sequence reads: CASSPDSNQPQHF. The DNA of the CDR3 is TGTGCCAGCAGTCCCGATAGCAATCAGCCCCAGCATTTT.